A selection of T cell receptor beta chains follows, all from one sample in a study of quantifying T cell responses using KT2 cells. TCRdb re-called the UMI-ligation and nested PCR reads through MiXCR, storing one row per CDR3 protein. This table has roughly 38,000 distinct CDR3 sequences, about a sixth appearing once. Sequenced sample: PBMCs spiked with cells of the T cell clone KT2. These receptors came from a human donor. CDR3s include the opening cysteine and the closing phenylalanine or tryptophan. Each record gives: clone size, D gene, J gene, V gene, CDR3 DNA, CDR3 protein. A D gene is named only where the DNA matches it firmly. Expanded clones are given a class, and other clones once, few, many or no size at all.

abundance: -; d_gene: -; j_gene: TRBJ2-5; v_gene: TRBV29-1; CDR3nt: TGCAGCGTTGGACACCTTTACCAAGAGACCCAGTACTTC; CDR3aa: CSVGHLYQETQYF
abundance: -; d_gene: TRBD1; j_gene: TRBJ1-1; v_gene: TRBV29-1; CDR3nt: TGCAGCGTTACACTCCGGGACAGGGAGTTGTGGACTGAAGCTTTCTTT; CDR3aa: CSVTLRDRELWTEAFF
abundance: -; d_gene: -; j_gene: TRBJ1-1; v_gene: TRBV7-2; CDR3nt: TGTGCCAGCAGCTTAAGATCGGTACGGGACGAGGCTTTCTTT; CDR3aa: CASSLRSVRDEAFF
abundance: few; d_gene: -; j_gene: TRBJ1-1; v_gene: TRBV6-5; CDR3nt: TGTGCCAGCAGTTACCAGGCTATGAACACTGAAGCTTTCTTT; CDR3aa: CASSYQAMNTEAFF
abundance: many; d_gene: TRBD2; j_gene: TRBJ2-7; v_gene: TRBV30; CDR3nt: TGTGCCTGGACTAGCGGGCGCCACGAGCAGTACTTC; CDR3aa: CAWTSGRHEQYF
abundance: -; d_gene: TRBD2; j_gene: TRBJ2-1; v_gene: TRBV7-2; CDR3nt: TGTGCCAGCAGCCTACGACTAGCGGGGGGGAGGACCTACAATGAGCAGTTCTTC; CDR3aa: CASSLRLAGGRTYNEQFF
abundance: few; d_gene: -; j_gene: TRBJ2-1; v_gene: TRBV13; CDR3nt: TGTGCCAGCAGCTTAGTAGGTGAGCAGTTCTTC; CDR3aa: CASSLVGEQFF
abundance: many; d_gene: TRBD1; j_gene: TRBJ2-3; v_gene: TRBV12-3/TRBV12-4; CDR3nt: TGTGCCAGCACCCCCCATGTGGACAGGGGGCCAGATACGCAGTATTTT; CDR3aa: CASTPHVDRGPDTQYF
abundance: -; d_gene: -; j_gene: TRBJ1-3; v_gene: TRBV6-1; CDR3nt: TGTGCCAGCAGTGAAAGAGGAGGGATCACTGGAAACACCATATATTTT; CDR3aa: CASSERGGITGNTIYF
abundance: -; d_gene: -; j_gene: TRBJ2-5; v_gene: TRBV3-1; CDR3nt: TGTGCCAGCAGCCAAGTGAGCCCGCGGGAGACCCAGTACTTC; CDR3aa: CASSQVSPRETQYF
abundance: few; d_gene: -; j_gene: TRBJ1-1; v_gene: TRBV21-1; CDR3nt: TGTGCCAGCAGCACCGACACTAACACTGAAGCTTTCTTT; CDR3aa: CASSTDTNTEAFF
abundance: few; d_gene: -; j_gene: TRBJ1-5; v_gene: TRBV7-3; CDR3nt: TGTGCCAGCAGCTGGGCGTCGGGTCAGCCCCAGCATTTT; CDR3aa: CASSWASGQPQHF
abundance: -; d_gene: TRBD1; j_gene: TRBJ2-1; v_gene: TRBV7-8; CDR3nt: TGTGCCAGCAGCCCAACGCGGGACAGGGTCTTGTCCTTGCAGTTCTTC; CDR3aa: CASSPTRDRVLSLQFF
abundance: many; d_gene: TRBD2; j_gene: TRBJ2-3; v_gene: TRBV2; CDR3nt: TGTGCCATCCCCGGGTCTAGCGGGAGGGCTACAGATACGCAGTATTTT; CDR3aa: CAIPGSSGRATDTQYF
abundance: few; d_gene: -; j_gene: TRBJ2-7; v_gene: TRBV10-3; CDR3nt: TGTGCCATCAGTGAATTGTACGAGCAGTACTTC; CDR3aa: CAISELYEQYF
abundance: few; d_gene: TRBD2; j_gene: TRBJ2-5; v_gene: TRBV7-3; CDR3nt: TGTGCCAGCAGCTTAACCGAACTAGCGCCCCAGTACTTC; CDR3aa: CASSLTELAPQYF
abundance: many; d_gene: -; j_gene: TRBJ1-2; v_gene: TRBV7-9; CDR3nt: TGTGCCAGCAGCGATAGGTCTGGGAGATCGGGAGGCTACACCTTC; CDR3aa: CASSDRSGRSGGYTF
abundance: -; d_gene: -; j_gene: TRBJ1-4; v_gene: TRBV27; CDR3nt: TGTGCCAGCAGTTTAAGAGGTGGGGCGGGTGAAAAACTGTTTTTT; CDR3aa: CASSLRGGAGEKLFF
abundance: -; d_gene: TRBD1; j_gene: TRBJ2-2; v_gene: TRBV29-1; CDR3nt: TGCAGCGCGGGACAGGGGCTAGGTCAAGGGGAGCTGTTTTTT; CDR3aa: CSAGQGLGQGELFF
abundance: few; d_gene: -; j_gene: TRBJ1-6; v_gene: TRBV28; CDR3nt: TGTGCCAGCAGTCCCGGACGGCAACCACTATCTAATTCACCCCTCCACTTT; CDR3aa: CASSPGRQPLSNSPLHF
abundance: few; d_gene: -; j_gene: TRBJ2-7; v_gene: TRBV5-6; CDR3nt: TGTGCCAGCCTCAGCAGCGCAGGGCTATACGAGCAGTACTTC; CDR3aa: CASLSSAGLYEQYF
abundance: many; d_gene: TRBD1; j_gene: TRBJ1-4; v_gene: TRBV29-1; CDR3nt: TGCAGCGGTCGGGACAGTGAAAAACTGTTTTTT; CDR3aa: CSGRDSEKLFF
abundance: -; d_gene: TRBD1; j_gene: TRBJ2-1; v_gene: TRBV5-1; CDR3nt: TGCGCCAGCAGCCTGACAAGACAGGGGGCTTTAACCTCCTACAATGAGCAGTTCTTC; CDR3aa: CASSLTRQGALTSYNEQFF
abundance: -; d_gene: -; j_gene: TRBJ2-7; v_gene: TRBV20-1; CDR3nt: TGCAGTGCCCGAGAACCGAACTCCTACGAGCAGTACTTC; CDR3aa: CSAREPNSYEQYF
abundance: -; d_gene: -; j_gene: TRBJ1-3; v_gene: TRBV30; CDR3nt: TGTGCCTGGAGTGGGAGCTCTGGAAACACCATATATTTT; CDR3aa: CAWSGSSGNTIYF
abundance: -; d_gene: -; j_gene: TRBJ2-7; v_gene: TRBV15; CDR3nt: TGTGCCACCGCCGGGACAAGAAAATACGAGCAGTACTTC; CDR3aa: CATAGTRKYEQYF
abundance: few; d_gene: -; j_gene: TRBJ1-5; v_gene: TRBV24-1; CDR3nt: TGTGCCACCAGTGAACGCGGATTCCGGTGGCCCCAGCATTTT; CDR3aa: CATSERGFRWPQHF
abundance: many; d_gene: TRBD2; j_gene: TRBJ2-1; v_gene: TRBV4-3; CDR3nt: TGCGCCAGCAGCCAAGATGGGGACGTGGCGGGAGCGGCCTACAATGAGCAGTTCTTC; CDR3aa: CASSQDGDVAGAAYNEQFF
abundance: few; d_gene: -; j_gene: TRBJ2-7; v_gene: TRBV5-1; CDR3nt: TGCGCCAGCAGCTTGGCCCCGGGAAGGGGGGCCTACGAGCAGTACTTC; CDR3aa: CASSLAPGRGAYEQYF
abundance: few; d_gene: TRBD2; j_gene: TRBJ2-1; v_gene: TRBV7-9; CDR3nt: TGTGCCAGCACCTCGGGGGGGGTCTCCTACAATGAGCAGTTCTTC; CDR3aa: CASTSGGVSYNEQFF
abundance: few; d_gene: TRBD2; j_gene: TRBJ2-3; v_gene: TRBV7-8; CDR3nt: TGTGCCAGCAGCTTAATGGTAGCGGGAGGGCCGCGCACAGATACGCAGTATTTT; CDR3aa: CASSLMVAGGPRTDTQYF
abundance: -; d_gene: -; j_gene: TRBJ1-1; v_gene: TRBV11-2; CDR3nt: TGTGCCAGCAGCTTTACGGGGCGACAGACGTCTGAAGCTTTCTTT; CDR3aa: CASSFTGRQTSEAFF
abundance: -; d_gene: -; j_gene: TRBJ2-7; v_gene: TRBV27; CDR3nt: TGTGCCAACCCCAACCGGGACATGAACTACGAGCAGTACTTC; CDR3aa: CANPNRDMNYEQYF
abundance: -; d_gene: -; j_gene: TRBJ2-1; v_gene: TRBV5-1; CDR3nt: TGCGCCAGCAGCTTTACCAGAGGCGATGAGCAGTTCTTC; CDR3aa: CASSFTRGDEQFF
abundance: -; d_gene: TRBD1; j_gene: TRBJ2-1; v_gene: TRBV20-1; CDR3nt: TGCAGTGCTAGAGATTGGGGACAGGGGGCCAACAATGAGCAGTTCTTC; CDR3aa: CSARDWGQGANNEQFF
abundance: many; d_gene: TRBD1; j_gene: TRBJ2-1; v_gene: TRBV2; CDR3nt: TGTGCCAGCACAGGGGGGCCGGGACAGGAGTACAATGAGCAGTTCTTC; CDR3aa: CASTGGPGQEYNEQFF
abundance: -; d_gene: TRBD2; j_gene: TRBJ2-1; v_gene: TRBV11-2; CDR3nt: TGTGCCAGCAGCTTAGGAGGCGGGGGGGCCGGTCGCTCCTTTACCGACCGCCTCGGACGTGAGCAGTTCTTC; CDR3aa: CASSLGGGGAGRSFTDRLGREQFF
abundance: few; d_gene: TRBD2; j_gene: TRBJ2-1; v_gene: TRBV30; CDR3nt: TGTGCCTGCGAGCGGGAGATCGATAATGAGCAGTTCTTC; CDR3aa: CACEREIDNEQFF
abundance: -; d_gene: -; j_gene: TRBJ1-1; v_gene: TRBV10-2; CDR3nt: TGCGCCAGTCAGGAAACCCAAGTCTCCCTCACTGAAGCTTTCTTT; CDR3aa: CASQETQVSLTEAFF
abundance: -; d_gene: TRBD1; j_gene: TRBJ2-3; v_gene: TRBV9; CDR3nt: TGTGCCAGCAGCGTAGTCCGGGACAGGGCAGAAGATACGCAGTATTTT; CDR3aa: CASSVVRDRAEDTQYF
abundance: many; d_gene: TRBD1; j_gene: TRBJ1-1; v_gene: TRBV12-3/TRBV12-4; CDR3nt: TGTGCCAGCAGGAAGGACAGGGGGCGGGGGAACACTGAAGCTTTCTTT; CDR3aa: CASRKDRGRGNTEAFF
abundance: many; d_gene: TRBD2; j_gene: TRBJ2-1; v_gene: TRBV20-1; CDR3nt: TGCAGTGCTAGCCCCGGGACTAGCGGCTACAATGAGCAGTTCTTC; CDR3aa: CSASPGTSGYNEQFF
abundance: once; d_gene: TRBD1; j_gene: TRBJ2-2; v_gene: TRBV19; CDR3nt: TGTGCCAGCTTAGATCGACAGGGGCGGGCCGGGGAGCTGTTTTTT; CDR3aa: CASLDRQGRAGELFF
abundance: -; d_gene: -; j_gene: TRBJ1-3; v_gene: TRBV29-1; CDR3nt: TGCAGCGTTGTATTTGACTCTTCTGGAAACACCATATATTTT; CDR3aa: CSVVFDSSGNTIYF
abundance: -; d_gene: -; j_gene: TRBJ2-2; v_gene: TRBV4-2; CDR3nt: TGTGCCAGCAGCCAAGAACCCGGTCTGAACACCGGGGAGCTGTTTTTT; CDR3aa: CASSQEPGLNTGELFF
abundance: -; d_gene: TRBD1; j_gene: TRBJ2-1; v_gene: TRBV24-1; CDR3nt: TGTGCCACCAGTGTCGGACAGGGGGGTGAGCAGTTCTTC; CDR3aa: CATSVGQGGEQFF
abundance: many; d_gene: TRBD1; j_gene: TRBJ2-7; v_gene: TRBV5-4; CDR3nt: TGTGCCAGCAGCCGGGACAGGGCTGAGTCGCAGTACTTC; CDR3aa: CASSRDRAESQYF
abundance: -; d_gene: -; j_gene: TRBJ1-2; v_gene: TRBV2; CDR3nt: TGTGCCAGGCAGACAGGCGCCTCTAACTATGGCTACACCTTC; CDR3aa: CARQTGASNYGYTF
abundance: -; d_gene: -; j_gene: TRBJ1-1; v_gene: TRBV11-3; CDR3nt: TGTGCCAGCAGCCGATCTCTCCCTGAAGCTTTCTTT; CDR3aa: CASSRSLPEAFF
abundance: -; d_gene: -; j_gene: TRBJ2-7; v_gene: TRBV2; CDR3nt: TGTGCCAGCAGACGGACTTTGGGCGAGCAGTACTTC; CDR3aa: CASRRTLGEQYF
abundance: -; d_gene: -; j_gene: TRBJ1-1; v_gene: TRBV5-8; CDR3nt: TGTGCCAGCAGCTTGACCGACACTGAAGCTTTCTTT; CDR3aa: CASSLTDTEAFF
abundance: once; d_gene: -; j_gene: TRBJ1-1; v_gene: TRBV3-1; CDR3nt: TGTGCCAGCAGCCAATTTGGGCAGATACAATTGAACACTGAAGCTTTCTTT; CDR3aa: CASSQFGQIQLNTEAFF
abundance: few; d_gene: TRBD1; j_gene: TRBJ1-2; v_gene: TRBV7-8; CDR3nt: TGTGCCAGCAGCTTACCGGCCTCGGACAGGGGAGGCTACACCTTC; CDR3aa: CASSLPASDRGGYTF
abundance: many; d_gene: TRBD2; j_gene: TRBJ2-7; v_gene: TRBV27; CDR3nt: TGTGCCAGCAGTCCCAAGGGAGGGATCGCCTACGAGCAGTACTTC; CDR3aa: CASSPKGGIAYEQYF
abundance: -; d_gene: TRBD1; j_gene: TRBJ1-1; v_gene: TRBV20-1; CDR3nt: TGCAGTGCTAGACTAAGGGACAGGGGGTTGAACACTGAAGCTTTCTTT; CDR3aa: CSARLRDRGLNTEAFF
abundance: -; d_gene: -; j_gene: TRBJ1-4; v_gene: TRBV12-3/TRBV12-4; CDR3nt: TGTGCCAGCAATGACCGAGGTGGGGGCAATGAAAAACTGTTTTTT; CDR3aa: CASNDRGGGNEKLFF
abundance: -; d_gene: -; j_gene: TRBJ1-1; v_gene: TRBV18; CDR3nt: TGTGCCAGCTCACCGAACCAGGGTACCGGTAACACTGAAGCTTTCTTT; CDR3aa: CASSPNQGTGNTEAFF